This T cell receptor (beta chain) was obtained from a study of blood T cell repertoires in COVID-19. Overall study: Samples representing acute and convalescent COVID-19 were sourced from the United States, Italy and Spain. PBMCs, B-cell-depleted T cells, or T cells were the source of the cDNA or gDNA that made up the material.

Source study methods: Amplification with reference gene primers provided the estimates of nucleated cell counts. Produced via immunoSEQ multiplex PCR; TCRdb's table is partial and in-frame only. D and trimming were read from the DNA, whereas the V and J calls and clone size are those reported in that table. The table includes approximately 290,000 clones, 85% to 90% detected once. This CDR3 is 15 amino acids long. The V gene lost 0 bases and the J gene lost 4 bases, with 11 bases spanning the gap. Germline V CDR1 and CDR2: SGHNT, YYREEE (reference sequence). The material sequenced was peripheral blood. The sequence was obtained from a man younger than 40 with acute or convalescent COVID-19. This chain joins TRBV5-4 and TRBJ1-3, with D hard to call. The CDR3 reads CASSLEQTSGNTIYF. CDR3 DNA sequence: TGTGCCAGCAGCTTGGAACAGACCTCAGGAAACACCATATATTTT. The entire variable domain, with the rest obtained from reference TRBV5-4 and TRBJ1-3, is as follows: ETGVTQSPTHLIKTRGQQVTLRCSSQSGHNTVSWYQQALGQGPQFIFQYYREEENGRGNFPPRFSGLQFPNYSSELNVNALELDDSALYLCASSLEQTSGNTIYFGEGSWLTVV.